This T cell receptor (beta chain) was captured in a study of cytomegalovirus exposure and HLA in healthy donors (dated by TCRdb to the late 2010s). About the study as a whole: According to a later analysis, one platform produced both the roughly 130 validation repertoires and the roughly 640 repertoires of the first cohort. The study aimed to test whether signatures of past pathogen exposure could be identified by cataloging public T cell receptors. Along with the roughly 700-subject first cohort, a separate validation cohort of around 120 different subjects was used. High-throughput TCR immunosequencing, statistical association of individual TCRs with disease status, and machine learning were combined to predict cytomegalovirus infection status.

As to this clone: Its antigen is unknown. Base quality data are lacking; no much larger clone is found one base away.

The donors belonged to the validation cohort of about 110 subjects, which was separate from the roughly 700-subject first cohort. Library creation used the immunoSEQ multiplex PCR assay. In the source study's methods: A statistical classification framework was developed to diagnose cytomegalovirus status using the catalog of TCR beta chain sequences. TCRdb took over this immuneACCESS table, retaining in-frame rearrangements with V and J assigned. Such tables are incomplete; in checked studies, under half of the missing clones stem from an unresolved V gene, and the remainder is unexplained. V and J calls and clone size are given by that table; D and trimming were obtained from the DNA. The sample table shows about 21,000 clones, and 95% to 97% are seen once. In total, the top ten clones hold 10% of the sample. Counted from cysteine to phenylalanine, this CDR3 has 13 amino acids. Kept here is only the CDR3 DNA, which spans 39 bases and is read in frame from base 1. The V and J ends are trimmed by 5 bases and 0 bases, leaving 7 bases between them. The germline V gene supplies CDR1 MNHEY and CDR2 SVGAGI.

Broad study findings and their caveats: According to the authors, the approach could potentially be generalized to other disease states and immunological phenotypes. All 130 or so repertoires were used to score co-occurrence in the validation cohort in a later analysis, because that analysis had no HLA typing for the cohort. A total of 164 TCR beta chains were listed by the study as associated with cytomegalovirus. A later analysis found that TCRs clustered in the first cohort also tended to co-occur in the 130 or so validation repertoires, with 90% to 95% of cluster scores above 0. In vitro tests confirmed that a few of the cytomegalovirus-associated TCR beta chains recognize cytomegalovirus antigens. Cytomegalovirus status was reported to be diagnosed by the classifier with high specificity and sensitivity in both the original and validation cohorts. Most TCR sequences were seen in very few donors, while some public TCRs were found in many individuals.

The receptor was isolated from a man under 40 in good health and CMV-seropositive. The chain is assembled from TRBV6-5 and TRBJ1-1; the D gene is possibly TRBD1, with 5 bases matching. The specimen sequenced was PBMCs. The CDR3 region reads CASSTGLNTEAFF. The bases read TGTGCCAGCAGTACAGGACTGAACACTGAAGCTTTCTTT.